Below, one TCR beta chain is given with its context. No cognate antigen has been identified for it. No clone much larger than this one lies a single base away; base qualities are absent. TCRbeta CDR3 regions were amplified from genomic DNA by means of the immunoSEQ Assay, a bias-controlled multiplex PCR. From the authors' description of their analysis: The number of nucleated cells in each sample was estimated by amplification of reference gene primers within the assay. Sequence reads were collapsed and filtered to measure the absolute abundance of every unique TCRbeta CDR3 rearrangement. For each sample, productive Simpson clonality was calculated by taking the square root of Simpson's diversity index across productive rearrangements. TCRdb obtained this table from immuneACCESS and retained in-frame rearrangements with V and J assigned. These tables miss some clones; where compared with another copy, unresolved V genes account for less than half of the shortfall, and the remainder is unexplained. The DNA was the basis for D and trimming; V, J and clone size are from that table. This sample is represented by over 35,000 clones; 70% to 90% of them were singletons. The top ten clones comprise more than 25% of the sample.

One collaborating source in Seattle enrolled patients during active infection and followed them longitudinally through the course of disease. Whole blood was collected in K2EDTA tubes by collaborating institutions according to the institutions' own protocols. For TCRbeta analysis, collaborator samples were shipped as frozen whole blood, as isolated PBMCs, or as DNA extracted from either sample type. The sample comes from a study of blood T cell repertoires in COVID-19 (dated by TCRdb to about 2020). For the wider study: Samples covering the acute and convalescent phases of COVID-19 were provided by collaborators in the United States, Italy and Spain. Where available, HLA class I and class II types were taken from metadata supplied by the sample provider and were not determined by assay-based typing. The repertoires were released in a freely available public database meant as a resource for research on the immune response to SARS-CoV-2. The prospective study material was composed of cDNA or gDNA derived from T cells, B-cell-depleted T cells, or PBMCs. The dataset comprised deeply sampled blood TCRbeta repertoires from subjects exposed to, actively infected with, or recovered from COVID-19. A de-identified subject ID, COVID-19 status, age in years and sex were almost always included in the sample metadata. The samples were drawn from the first 160 participants of the ongoing ImmuneRACE study and from 950 to 1,500 subjects provided by 6 global collaborators. Here is what the overall study found, with its caveats: How much clinical and demographic metadata was included differed by source and by participant, and the metadata was provided uncurated.

From its cysteine to its phenylalanine, the CDR3 spans 16 amino acids. Here the CDR3 DNA is all that survives: 48 bases in frame from base 1. V has 1 base trimmed and J has 8 bases trimmed; junction bases matching no gene number 11. As encoded in the germline V gene (reference sequence), CDR1 is SEHNR while CDR2 is FQNEAQ. The rearrangement joined TRBV7-9 to TRBJ2-7, and 10 bases in between align with TRBD1. This clonotype originated in a woman aged 80 or over with COVID-19, enrolled during active disease. The sequenced sample was peripheral blood. Here the CDR3 is given as CASSLGGQGFFGKQYF. The sequence in DNA is TGTGCCAGCAGCTTAGGGGGACAGGGGTTTTTTGGTAAGCAGTACTTC.